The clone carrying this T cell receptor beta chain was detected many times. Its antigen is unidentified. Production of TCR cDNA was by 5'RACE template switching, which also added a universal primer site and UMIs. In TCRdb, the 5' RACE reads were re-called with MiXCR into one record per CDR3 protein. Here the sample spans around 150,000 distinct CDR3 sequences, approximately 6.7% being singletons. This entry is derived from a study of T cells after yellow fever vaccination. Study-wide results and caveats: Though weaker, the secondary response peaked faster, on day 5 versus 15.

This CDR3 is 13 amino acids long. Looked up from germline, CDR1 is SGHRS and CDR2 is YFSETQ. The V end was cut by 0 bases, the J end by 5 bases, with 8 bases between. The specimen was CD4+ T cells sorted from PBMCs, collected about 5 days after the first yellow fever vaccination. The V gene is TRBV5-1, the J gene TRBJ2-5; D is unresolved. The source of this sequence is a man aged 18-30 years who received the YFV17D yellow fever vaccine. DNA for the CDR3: TGCGCCAGCAGCTTGGAGGATGCGGAGACCCAGTACTTC. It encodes CASSLEDAETQYF. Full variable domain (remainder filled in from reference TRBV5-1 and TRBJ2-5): KAGVTQTPRYLIKTRGQQVTLSCSPISGHRSVSWYQQTPGQGLQFLFEYFSETQRNKGNFPGRFSGRQFSNSRSEMNVSTLELGDSALYLCASSLEDAETQYFGPGTRLLVL.